What follows describes a single TCR beta chain. Only in-frame clones appear in the TCRdb table, and some are missing; sequencing was by immunoSEQ multiplex PCR. The sample includes hundreds of thousands of clones, 90% of them seen just once. Germline V gene lookup returns CDR1 LGHNA and CDR2 YSLEER. The CDR3 consists of 15 residues. V shed 0 bases and J shed 4 bases, with 13 bases lying between them. The sample is drawn from a study of control samples from healthy donors and cancer patients. Specimen: PBMCs. This sequence originates from a man between 40 and 49 years old with head and neck cancer. V gene TRBV4-3 combines with J gene TRBJ2-7; no definite D call. The CDR3 region has the DNA TGCGCCAGCAGCCAAGATTGGAAAGAAGAGTACGAGCAGTACTTC. Translated, it gives CASSQDWKEEYEQYF.